The 11 T cell receptor beta chains reported below all come from one sample, sequenced in a study of shared clonotypes between healthy human individuals. This table comes from immunoSEQ multiplex PCR, and its TCRdb copy is limited to in-frame clones, with some not included. Of roughly 1,800,000 clones detected, over 85% appear once; the ten largest clones hold roughly 1.2%. It was CD45RO-negative cells, positively selected for CCR7, that made up naive CD8 cells, with terminally differentiated effector memory CD45RA+ cells excluded. The material sequenced was naive CD8+ T cells sorted from blood. These receptors came from a man between 18 and 29 years old in good health.

Turning to this clone: Other DNA sequences in this sample translate to the same CDR3. The chain couples TRBV5-6 to TRBJ2-7; 7 nucleotides line up with TRBD1. Germline CDR1 is SGHDT and CDR2 is YYEEEE. This CDR3 has 14 residues. Unmatched junction bases numbered 3, after V lost 1 base and J lost 2 bases. In DNA, the CDR3 is TGTGCCAGCAGCTTGAAGGGGGCCACCTACGAGCAGTACTTC. Translating it yields CASSLKGATYEQYF.

This clone was found a few times. The rearrangement uses TRBV29-1 and TRBJ2-2; the match to TRBD2 covers 7 bases. The junction had 8 bases not matched to a gene; V was cut back by 3 bases and J by 7 bases. Germline loops: CDR1 SQVTM, CDR2 ANQGSEA. The CDR3 has 14 amino acids. The CDR3 region has the DNA TGCAGCGTTGACTTGGGAGGGCAACGCGGGGAGCTGTTTTTT. Translation gives CSVDLGGQRGELFF.

This clone was recorded once. V usage is TRBV6-1 and J usage is TRBJ2-7; perhaps TRBD2 as D (5 bases). Trimming removed 2 bases at V and 9 bases at J, with 20 bases between. Per the germline V gene, CDR1 is MNHNS and CDR2 is SASEGT. This CDR3 has 15 residues. CDR3 amino acids: CASSELVEDRVGQYF. The CDR3 DNA is TGTGCCAGCAGTGAATTGGTGGAGGATAGGGTTGGGCAGTACTTC.

This clone was observed once. The chain has TRBV5-1 and TRBJ2-3; tentatively, D is TRBD1 (6 bases). CDR1 is SGHRS, CDR2 YFSETQ, per germline. The CDR3 contains 15 residues. V dropped 2 bases and J dropped 1 base, with 11 bases sitting between them. CDR3: CASSFRGKGTDTQYF. CDR3 DNA: TGCGCCAGCAGCTTTAGGGGGAAGGGCACAGATACGCAGTATTTT.

The chain couples TRBV5-1 to TRBJ1-1; D possibly corresponds to TRBD1 (5 bases). Germline values: CDR1 SGHRS, CDR2 YFSETQ. This CDR3 is 17 amino acids long. Trimming shortened V by 1 base and J by 4 bases, and 20 bases separated the two germline ends. The CDR3 DNA reads as TGCGCCAGCAGCTTGCACCCCCACGACAGTCTCCTCACTGAAGCTTTCTTT. This gives the protein CASSLHPHDSLLTEAFF. The entire variable domain, with the rest obtained from reference TRBV5-1 and TRBJ1-1, is as follows: KAGVTQTPRYLIKTRGQQVTLSCSPISGHRSVSWYQQTPGQGLQFLFEYFSETQRNKGNFPGRFSGRQFSNSRSEMNVSTLELGDSALYLCASSLHPHDSLLTEAFFGQGTRLTVV.

The gene calls are TRBV5-1 and TRBJ2-3, with D tentatively TRBD2 (5 bases). The germline V gene has CDR1 SGHRS and CDR2 YFSETQ. This CDR3 is 16 amino acids long. With 0 bases removed from V and 0 bases from J, the gap between germline ends came to 11 bases. Here the CDR3 reads CASSLVIRGSTDTQYF. In DNA, the CDR3 is TGCGCCAGCAGCTTGGTAATCCGGGGTAGCACAGATACGCAGTATTTT.

The CDR3 spells CASNPGQEVSDGYTF. CDR3 DNA sequence: TGTGCCAGCAACCCAGGACAGGAAGTGAGCGATGGCTACACCTTC. The chain employs TRBV2 and TRBJ1-2; 7 bases align to TRBD1. Germline-derived CDR1 and CDR2 are SNHLY and FYNNEI. The CDR3 runs 15 residues. The ends lost 7 bases at V and 6 bases at J; junction bases unmatched: 14.

V usage is TRBV10-2 and J usage is TRBJ2-5; D is perhaps TRBD1 (5 bases). Germline CDR1 reads WSHSY; CDR2 reads SAAADI. The CDR3 loop spans 14 amino acids. Trimming removed 3 bases at V and 2 bases at J, with 10 bases between. The CDR3 sequence: CASSELTVQETQYF. The CDR3 bases are TGCGCCAGCAGTGAACTGACAGTTCAAGAGACCCAGTACTTC.

This chain connects TRBV6-5 to TRBJ2-7; D not resolved. Trimming removed 5 bases from V and 2 bases from J, with 13 bases in between. Germline CDR1 and CDR2: MNHEY and SVGAGI. The CDR3 totals 14 residues. The DNA of the CDR3 is TGTGCCAGCAGTCCTTCGGGTGTTACCTACGAGCAGTACTTC. Translated: CASSPSGVTYEQYF.

This chain links TRBV6-1 with TRBJ2-7; D gene ambiguous. Germline loops: CDR1 MNHNS, CDR2 SASEGT. V gave up 1 base and J gave up 2 bases, with 9 bases separating them. There are 14 residues in the CDR3. CDR3 DNA: TGTGCCAGCAGTGAAGGTAACCCAGCCTACGAGCAGTACTTC. Its translation is CASSEGNPAYEQYF.

The chain has TRBV7-2 and TRBJ1-2, with D hard to call. V was pared by 5 bases and J by 4 bases, with 11 bases between. Germline CDR1 reads SGHTA; CDR2 reads FQGNSA. The CDR3 has 13 amino acids. CDR3 bases: TGTGCCAGCAGCGTGACGGGGTCCTATGGCTACACCTTC. It translates to CASSVTGSYGYTF.